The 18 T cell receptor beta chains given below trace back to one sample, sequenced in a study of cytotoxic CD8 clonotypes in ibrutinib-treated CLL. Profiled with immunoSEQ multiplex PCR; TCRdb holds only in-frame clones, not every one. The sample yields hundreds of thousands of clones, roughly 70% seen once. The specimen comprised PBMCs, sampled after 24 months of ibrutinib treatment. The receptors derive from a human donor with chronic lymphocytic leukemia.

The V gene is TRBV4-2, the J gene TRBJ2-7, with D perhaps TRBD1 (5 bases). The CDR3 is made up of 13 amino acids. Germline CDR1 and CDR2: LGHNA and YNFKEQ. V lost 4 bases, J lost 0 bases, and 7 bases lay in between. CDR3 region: CASSPQGSYEQYF. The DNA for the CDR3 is TGTGCCAGCAGCCCTCAGGGCTCCTACGAGCAGTACTTC.

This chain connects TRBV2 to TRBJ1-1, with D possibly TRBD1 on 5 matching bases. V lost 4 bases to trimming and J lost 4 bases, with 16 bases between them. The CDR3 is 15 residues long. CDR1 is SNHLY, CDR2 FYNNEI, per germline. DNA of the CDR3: TGTGCCAGCAGTGTTAGTGGGGCCGAGGGCACTGAAGCTTTCTTT. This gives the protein CASSVSGAEGTEAFF.

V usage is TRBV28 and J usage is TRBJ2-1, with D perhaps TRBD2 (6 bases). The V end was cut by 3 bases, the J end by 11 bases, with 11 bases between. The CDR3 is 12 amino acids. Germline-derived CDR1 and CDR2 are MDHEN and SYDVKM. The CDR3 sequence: CASSLPGLQQFF. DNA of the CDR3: TGTGCCAGCAGTTTGCCGGGACTCCAGCAGTTCTTC.

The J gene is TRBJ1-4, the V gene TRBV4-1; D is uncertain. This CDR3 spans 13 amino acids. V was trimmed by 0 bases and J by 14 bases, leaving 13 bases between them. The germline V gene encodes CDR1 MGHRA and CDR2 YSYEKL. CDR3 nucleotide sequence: TGCGCCAGCAGCCAAGAAGATTGGCGGTCCCTGTTTTTT. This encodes CASSQEDWRSLFF.

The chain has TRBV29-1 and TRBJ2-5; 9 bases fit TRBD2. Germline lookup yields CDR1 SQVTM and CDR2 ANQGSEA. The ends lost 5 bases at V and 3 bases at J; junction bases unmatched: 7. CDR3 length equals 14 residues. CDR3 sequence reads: CSVNRAGGKETQYF. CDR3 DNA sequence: TGCAGCGTTAATAGGGCGGGAGGGAAAGAGACCCAGTACTTC.

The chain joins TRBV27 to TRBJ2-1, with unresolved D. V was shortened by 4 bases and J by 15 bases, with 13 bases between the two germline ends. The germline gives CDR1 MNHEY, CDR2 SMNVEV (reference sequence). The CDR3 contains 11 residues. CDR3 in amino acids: CASSSTERAFF. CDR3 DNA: TGTGCCAGCAGTTCCACCGAACGGGCGTTCTTC.

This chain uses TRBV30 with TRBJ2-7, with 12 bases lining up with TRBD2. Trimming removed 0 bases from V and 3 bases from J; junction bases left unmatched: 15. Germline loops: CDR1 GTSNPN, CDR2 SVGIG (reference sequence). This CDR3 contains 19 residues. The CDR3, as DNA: TGTGCCTGGAGTGTTGGCCCTCTCCTAGCGGGAGGGCCAGGCTACGAGCAGTACTTC. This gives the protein CAWSVGPLLAGGPGYEQYF.

This CDR3 is CASSSRGMRGNTGELFF. The CDR3 DNA sequence: TGTGCCAGCAGCTCCCGGGGGATGCGGGGAAACACCGGGGAGCTGTTTTTT. The rearrangement links TRBV28 to TRBJ2-2; possible D gene TRBD2, 6 bases. CDR1 is MDHEN, CDR2 SYDVKM, per germline. The CDR3 is 17 residues long. V gave up 6 bases and J gave up 2 bases, with 19 bases separating them.

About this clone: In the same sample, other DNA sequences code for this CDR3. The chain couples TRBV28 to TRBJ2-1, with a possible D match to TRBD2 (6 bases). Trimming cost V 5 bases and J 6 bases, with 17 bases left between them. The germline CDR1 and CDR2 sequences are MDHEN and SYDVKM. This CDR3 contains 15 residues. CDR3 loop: CASSLSGLGGNEQFF. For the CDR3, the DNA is TGTGCCAGCAGTCTTAGCGGCCTTGGGGGCAATGAGCAGTTCTTC. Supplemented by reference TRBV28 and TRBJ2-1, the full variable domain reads DVKVTQSSRYLVKRTGEKVFLECVQDMDHENMFWYRQDPGLGLRLIYFSYDVKMKEKGDIPEGYSVSREKKERFSLILESASTNQTSMYLCASSLSGLGGNEQFFGPGTRLTVL.

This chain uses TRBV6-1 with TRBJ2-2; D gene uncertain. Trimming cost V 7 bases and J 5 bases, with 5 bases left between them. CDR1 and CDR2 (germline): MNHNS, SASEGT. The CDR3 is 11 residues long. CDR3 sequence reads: CASIRTGELFF. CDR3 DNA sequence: TGTGCCAGCATCCGAACCGGGGAGCTGTTTTTT.

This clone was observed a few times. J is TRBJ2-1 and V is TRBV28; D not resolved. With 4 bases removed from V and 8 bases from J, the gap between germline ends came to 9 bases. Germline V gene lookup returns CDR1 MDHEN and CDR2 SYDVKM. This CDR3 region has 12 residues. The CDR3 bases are TGTGCCAGCAGTTCCCGGTCGGATGAGCAGTTCTTC. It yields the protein CASSSRSDEQFF.

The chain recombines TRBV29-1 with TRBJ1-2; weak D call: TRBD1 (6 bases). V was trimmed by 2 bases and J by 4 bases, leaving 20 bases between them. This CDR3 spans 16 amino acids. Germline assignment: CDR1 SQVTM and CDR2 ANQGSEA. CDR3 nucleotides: TGCAGCGTTGAAACGACCCTTCAGGGGCTGGTCTATGGCTACACCTTC. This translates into CSVETTLQGLVYGYTF. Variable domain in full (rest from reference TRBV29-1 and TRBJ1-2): SAVISQKPSRDICQRGTSLTIQCQVDSQVTMMFWYRQQPGQSLTLIATANQGSEATYESGFVIDKFPISRPNLTFSTLTVSNMSPEDSSIYLCSVETTLQGLVYGYTFGSGTRLTVV.

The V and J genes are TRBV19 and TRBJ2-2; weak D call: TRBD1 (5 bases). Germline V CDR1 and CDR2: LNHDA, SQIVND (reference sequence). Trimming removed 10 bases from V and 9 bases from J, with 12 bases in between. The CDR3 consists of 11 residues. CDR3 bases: TGTGCCACCAGACAGTTCAGGGAGCTGTTTTTT. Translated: CATRQFRELFF.

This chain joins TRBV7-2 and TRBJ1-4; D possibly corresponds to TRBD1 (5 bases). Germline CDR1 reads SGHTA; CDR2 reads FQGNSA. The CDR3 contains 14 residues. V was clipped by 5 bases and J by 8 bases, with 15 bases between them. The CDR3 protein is CASSPEGIGEKLFF. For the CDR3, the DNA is TGTGCCAGCAGCCCAGAGGGGATCGGGGAAAAACTGTTTTTT.

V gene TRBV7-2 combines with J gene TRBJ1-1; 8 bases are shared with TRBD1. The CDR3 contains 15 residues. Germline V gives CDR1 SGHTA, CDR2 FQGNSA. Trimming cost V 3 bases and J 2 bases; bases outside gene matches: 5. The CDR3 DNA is TGTGCCAGCAGCTTCGTACAGGGGGGAAACACTGAAGCTTTCTTT. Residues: CASSFVQGGNTEAFF.

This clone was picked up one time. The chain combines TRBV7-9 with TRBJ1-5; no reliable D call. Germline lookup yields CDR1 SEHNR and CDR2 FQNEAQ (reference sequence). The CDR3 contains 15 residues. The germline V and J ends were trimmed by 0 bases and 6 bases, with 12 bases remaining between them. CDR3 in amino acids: CASSLADGPLQPQHF. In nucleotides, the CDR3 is TGTGCCAGCAGCTTAGCGGACGGCCCCCTTCAGCCCCAGCATTTT.

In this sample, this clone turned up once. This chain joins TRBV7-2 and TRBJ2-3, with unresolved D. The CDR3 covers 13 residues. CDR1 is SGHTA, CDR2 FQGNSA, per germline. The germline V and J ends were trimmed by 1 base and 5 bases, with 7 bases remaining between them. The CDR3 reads CASSLVLQDTQYF. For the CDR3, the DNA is TGTGCCAGCAGCTTAGTTCTTCAAGATACGCAGTATTTT.

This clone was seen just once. The CDR3: CASSPYRGETQYF. As DNA, the CDR3 is TGTGCCAGCTCACCATACAGGGGGGAGACCCAGTACTTC. The chain has TRBV18 and TRBJ2-5; TRBD1 agrees at 8 bases. Germline assignment: CDR1 KGHSH and CDR2 LQKENI. Trimming cost V 2 bases and J 5 bases; bases outside gene matches: 1. The CDR3 sequence is 13 residues long.